The sequence of this TCR beta chain was determined in a study of graft-versus-host responses after intestinal transplantation. The repertoire was sequenced with immunoSEQ multiplex PCR; TCRdb's copy has only in-frame clones and lacks some. The sample holds several thousand clones, roughly 25% seen once. Trimming took off 0 bases at V and 2 bases at J, with 2 bases between the two ends. This CDR3 is built from 13 residues. CDR1 MNHEY and CDR2 SMNVEV come from the germline V gene (reference sequence). Plating combined around 200,000 CFSE-labeled responder cells with around 200,000 irradiated, violet-dye-labeled stimulator cells.

This TCR was recovered from a human patient who was an organ donor for intestinal transplantation. The specimen comprised alloreactive CD8+ T cells from a mixed lymphocyte reaction culture, sampled before transplantation. Subset given: CFSE-low proliferating T cells sorted from approximately 6-day pre-transplant mixed lymphocyte reaction (GvH or HvG direction). The gene calls are TRBV27 and TRBJ2-1, with unresolved D. This CDR3 reads CASSLSTYNEQFF. As DNA, the CDR3 is TGTGCCAGCAGTTTATCCACCTACAATGAGCAGTTCTTC.